The entry below describes one T cell receptor (beta chain). Next came a second PCR, run for about 6 to 11 cycles, which used a sample-barcoded 5' primer along with a J-beta primer mix. Sequencing of every sample gave 2.5 million or more CDR3-containing paired-end reads. TCRdb reanalysed the 5' RACE reads using MiXCR and keeps one entry per CDR3 protein. This sample has 780,000 or so distinct CDR3 sequences, with around 25% found just once. The donors, all healthy, were Caucasians living in Russia, aged roughly 6 to 100. This sample was taken from a study of blood T cells in healthy people across ages. The CDR3 is 12 residues long. The germline V gene has CDR1 SQVTM and CDR2 ANQGSEA. V gave up 3 bases and J gave up 3 bases, with 8 bases separating them. This sample also belongs to another study, concerning T cells of mothers and their children. From that paper: Overlap ran slightly, non-significantly higher for related than unrelated mother-child pairs.

The source material was blood. The chain is built from TRBV29-1 and TRBJ1-1; D might be TRBD1 (5 bases). The receptor was isolated from a boy aged 5-17 years in good health. The CDR3 DNA reads TGCAGCGTTGATATGGGGGACACTGAAGCTTTCTTT. It translates to CSVDMGDTEAFF.